This TCR beta chain came from a study of spatial heterogeneity in lung cancer. About the research overall: Where they were available, follow-up PBMC samples were sequenced, at a median of approximately two years after resection.

Whole-study findings and limits: More often at tumor resection than at routine follow-up, ubiquitous expanded tumor TCRs were detected in the blood.

Time point described: blood at routine non-recurrence follow-up after resection. From tumor, nontumor lung or frozen PBMC, whole RNA was taken unsorted for sequencing. Every cDNA TCR molecule received its own unique molecular identifier. One entry per CDR3 protein results from TCRdb running MiXCR on the 5' RACE reads. The profile shows under 150,000 distinct CDR3 sequences, less than 15% of them singletons. This clonotype was seen more than once but under ten times. Its antigen is unknown. The sample was PBMCs, taken at follow-up. The TCR originated in a male donor with early-stage non-small cell lung cancer.

The CDR3 DNA follows: TGTGCCAGCAGTTTATCCCAGACCAGCTCCTACAATGAGCAGTTCTTC. Its protein product is CASSLSQTSSYNEQFF. The rearrangement uses TRBV27 and TRBJ2-1; D uncertain. This CDR3 spans 16 amino acids. Germline V gives CDR1 MNHEY, CDR2 SMNVEV (reference sequence). V dropped 0 bases and J dropped 0 bases, with 9 bases sitting between them.